Each of the 9 T cell receptor beta chains below was sequenced from the same sample in a study of blood T cell repertoires in COVID-19. Here immunoSEQ multiplex PCR was the method, and the copy in TCRdb shows in-frame clones only, minus some. The sample holds 350,000 or so clones, 88% seen once. Specimen: PBMCs or T cells enriched from blood (not recorded which). These receptors were taken from a young woman who had been exposed to COVID-19.

The chain carries TRBV2 and TRBJ2-3, with 10 bases that match TRBD2. Germline values: CDR1 SNHLY, CDR2 FYNNEI. V was clipped by 5 bases and J by 5 bases; unmatched bases: 4. The CDR3 consists of 14 residues. This CDR3 is CASSIAGGVDTQYF. The CDR3 nucleotides read TGTGCCAGCAGTATAGCGGGAGGTGTAGATACGCAGTATTTT.

The chain carries TRBV28 and TRBJ2-3, with D unresolved. The CDR3 has 14 residues. Looked up from germline, CDR1 is MDHEN and CDR2 is SYDVKM. V was shortened by 7 bases and J by 1 base, with 12 bases between the two germline ends. The DNA of the CDR3 is TGTGCCAGCACCTCTTGGGCCGGCACAGATACGCAGTATTTT. It specifies CASTSWAGTDTQYF.

This clone appeared once. The chain is built from TRBV7-2 and TRBJ2-5, with 8 nucleotides matching TRBD1. Germline V gene data show CDR1 as SGHTA and CDR2 as FQGNSA. This CDR3 contains 15 residues. V lost 5 bases, J lost 0 bases, and 5 bases stayed unmatched. The CDR3 here is CASSARTGNQETQYF. The CDR3 nucleotides are TGTGCCAGCAGCGCTCGGACAGGGAACCAAGAGACCCAGTACTTC.

V gene TRBV28 combines with J gene TRBJ1-4; 7 bases map to TRBD1. The CDR3 covers 14 residues. Trimming at V came to 6 bases and at J to 7 bases, leaving 8 bases not matched to a gene. Looked up from germline, CDR1 is MDHEN and CDR2 is SYDVKM. CDR3: CASRKTGFREKLFF. The CDR3 DNA sequence: TGTGCCAGCAGAAAGACAGGGTTCCGTGAAAAACTGTTTTTT.

The chain uses TRBV5-8 and TRBJ2-6; weak D call: TRBD1 (6 bases). In germline, CDR1 is SGHTS, CDR2 YDEGEE. The CDR3 extends over 16 amino acids. V was pared by 4 bases and J by 4 bases, with 15 bases between. The CDR3 sequence is CASSHREPSGANVLTF. The DNA of the CDR3 is TGTGCCAGCAGCCACAGGGAGCCCTCGGGGGCCAACGTCCTGACTTTC.

This sequence joins TRBV10-2 and TRBJ1-1, with a weak D call TRBD1 (5 bases). The CDR3 extends over 12 amino acids. The germline V and J ends were trimmed by 7 bases and 6 bases, with 12 bases remaining between them. CDR1 is WSHSY, CDR2 SAAADI, per germline. Written as DNA, the CDR3 is TGCGCCAGCACTGCAGGGTCTTCTGAAGCTTTCTTT. It yields the protein CASTAGSSEAFF.

V gene TRBV27 combines with J gene TRBJ2-2; no reliable D call. The germline CDR1 and CDR2 sequences are MNHEY and SMNVEV (reference sequence). The ends were cut back, 3 bases at V and 4 bases at J, with 12 bases in the middle. The CDR3 runs to 15 residues. This CDR3 reads CASSFIAELTGELFF. CDR3 nucleotide sequence: TGTGCCAGCAGTTTTATTGCGGAGCTCACCGGGGAGCTGTTTTTT.

The rearrangement links TRBV5-3 to TRBJ1-5, with D possibly TRBD1 on 5 matching bases. TRBV5-3 is an ORF; its function is uncertain. CDR3 length: 14 amino acids. V lost 4 bases to trimming and J lost 3 bases, with 11 bases between them. CDR3 coding DNA: TGTGCCAGAAGCATCCGACAGTCCAATCAGCCCCAGCATTTT. Translation: CARSIRQSNQPQHF.

This clone came up once. The genes are TRBV24-1 and TRBJ2-5, with 7 bases lining up with TRBD2. The CDR3 sequence is 14 residues long. The germline V gene has CDR1 KGHDR and CDR2 SFDVKD. V was clipped by 1 base and J by 5 bases; unmatched bases: 3. In DNA form, the CDR3 reads TGTGCCACCAGTGATTTTGGGGGAGGGGAGACCCAGTACTTC. Its protein product is CATSDFGGGETQYF.